Sequencing of this T cell receptor (beta chain) was carried out in a study of T and B cells in COVID-19 patients. The junction had 10 bases not matched to a gene; V was cut back by 5 bases and J by 6 bases. This CDR3 is built from 15 residues. CDR1 is MNHNS and CDR2 is SASEGT in the germline V gene. TRB was amplified from about 250-500 ng of blood genomic DNA. BIOMED2 TRB-A/B primer pools were used in multiplex TRB PCR. TCRdb reanalysed the multiplex PCR reads using MiXCR and keeps one entry per CDR3 protein. This repertoire shows around 25,000 distinct CDR3 sequences, approximately 32% found once; its top ten account for 1.7%.

Sequenced material: blood. This chain uses TRBV6-1 with TRBJ1-2; 9 bases map to TRBD1. The origin of this receptor is a human donor who had recovered from COVID-19. Here the CDR3 reads CASSTTAGDRDGYTF. In nucleotides, the CDR3 is TGTGCCAGCAGTACTACCGCCGGGGACAGGGATGGCTACACCTTC.